These 16 T cell receptor beta chains share one sample of origin, sequenced in a study of T cell changes during pregnancy in multiple sclerosis. Sequenced by immunoSEQ multiplex PCR; TCRdb stores in-frame clones only, minus some. The data hold some 40,000 clones, with 75% to 95% observed a single time. Specimen: CD4+ T cells from peripheral blood mononuclear cells, collected in the third trimester of pregnancy. These receptors were collected from a female donor in good health, enrolled as a control in a pregnancy study.

To note about this clone: The sample holds other DNA sequences that translate to the same CDR3. The V and J genes are TRBV2 and TRBJ2-5, with 7 bases aligning to TRBD1. V gave up 7 bases and J gave up 1 base; unmatched junction bases: 9. The germline CDR1 and CDR2 sequences are SNHLY and FYNNEI. The CDR3 is 15 residues long. CDR3 sequence (DNA): TGTGCCAGCACTCAGGAGGCAGGGGGCCAAGAGACCCAGTACTTC. Its protein product is CASTQEAGGQETQYF.

The chain joins TRBV5-1 to TRBJ2-1; the match to TRBD1 covers 8 bases. This CDR3 contains 17 residues. Germline trimming cut 4 bases from V and 7 bases from J; bases unmatched to any gene: 16. The V gene's germline CDR1 is SGHRS and CDR2 YFSETQ. CDR3 sequence: CASSPEVGQGLRNEQFF. DNA of the CDR3: TGCGCCAGCAGCCCGGAAGTTGGACAGGGATTAAGGAATGAGCAGTTCTTC.

For the CDR3, the DNA is TGTGCCACCACTAGCGGGGAAGGGAATGAGCAGTTCTTC. The encoded protein is CATTSGEGNEQFF. The rearrangement uses TRBV19 and TRBJ2-1; 10 nucleotides align to TRBD2. Germline loops: CDR1 LNHDA, CDR2 SQIVND (reference sequence). The trim removed 10 bases at V and 7 bases at J, leaving 7 bases unmatched. The CDR3 is 13 amino acids.

On this clone: A junction boundary mismatches the germline segment, possibly from a read error. The chain employs TRBV7-7 and TRBJ2-1; TRBD1 aligns across 11 bases. CDR1 is SSHAT and CDR2 is FNYEAQ in the germline V gene (reference sequence). This CDR3 contains 15 residues. The CDR3 region has the DNA TGTGCTAGCAGCTCCGGACAGGGGGCGCGTAATGAGCAGTTCTTC. Encoded protein: CASSSGQGARNEQFF. Drawing the rest from reference TRBV7-7 and TRBJ2-1, the complete variable domain is GAGVSQSPRYKVTKRGQDVTLRCDPISSHATLYWYQQALGQGPEFLTYFNYEAQPDKSGLPSDRFSAERPEGSISTLTIQRTEQRDSAMYRCASSSGQGARNEQFFGPGTRLTVL.

This clone has a single count. V is TRBV14 and J is TRBJ2-1; perhaps TRBD2 as D (7 bases). The CDR3 is 14 residues long. V shed 1 base and J shed 9 bases, with 13 bases lying between them. Germline assignment: CDR1 SGHDN and CDR2 FVKESK. Here the CDR3 reads CASSQVGGAGEQFF. CDR3 in DNA: TGTGCCAGCAGCCAAGTAGGGGGGGCCGGTGAGCAGTTCTTC.

Only a few counts were recorded for this clone. The V and J genes are TRBV9 and TRBJ1-1; the D is unclear. Trimming pared 3 bases from V and 4 bases from J, leaving 10 bases between. Germline CDR1 SGDLS, CDR2 YYNGEE. The CDR3 runs to 13 residues. The CDR3 reads CASSEGGSTEAFF. The CDR3 DNA sequence: TGTGCCAGCAGCGAGGGAGGGAGCACTGAAGCTTTCTTT.

The rearrangement joins TRBV30 to TRBJ2-3, with D tentatively TRBD2 (7 bases). The germline gives CDR1 GTSNPN, CDR2 SVGIG (reference sequence). The CDR3 covers 14 residues. V was clipped by 5 bases and J by 1 base, with 13 bases between them. The CDR3 nucleotides are TGTGCCTGGGGCCTAGGGGGGGGCACAGATACGCAGTATTTT. Translation: CAWGLGGGTDTQYF.

The chain couples TRBV2 to TRBJ2-1; 8 nucleotides line up with TRBD2. The ends lost 8 bases at V and 7 bases at J; junction bases unmatched: 7. Germline loops: CDR1 SNHLY, CDR2 FYNNEI. The CDR3 is made up of 13 amino acids. CDR3 nucleotide sequence: TGTGCCAGCGATTGGACTAGCCGAAATGAGCAGTTCTTC. Encoded protein: CASDWTSRNEQFF.

V gene TRBV29-1 combines with J gene TRBJ1-1; perhaps TRBD1 as D (6 bases). Between the trimmed V and J ends, which lost 5 bases and 1 base, there was a span of 14 bases. This CDR3 has 14 amino acids. CDR1 SQVTM and CDR2 ANQGSEA come from the germline V gene. The CDR3 DNA sequence: TGCAGCGTTTGGGGGCTAGGGGGGAACACTGAAGCTTTCTTT. Translated: CSVWGLGGNTEAFF.

This sequence joins TRBV5-1 and TRBJ1-5; maybe TRBD1 (5 bases). Germline V gives CDR1 SGHRS, CDR2 YFSETQ. CDR3 length equals 14 residues. V dropped 4 bases and J dropped 4 bases, with 12 bases sitting between them. For the CDR3, the DNA is TGCGCCAGCAGCGAAGGGGCCCTAAATCAGCCCCAGCATTTT. The encoded protein is CASSEGALNQPQHF.

The genes are TRBV28 and TRBJ2-4; 12 bases agree with TRBD2. Trimming cost V 5 bases and J 0 bases; bases outside gene matches: 8. Germline V gene data show CDR1 as MDHEN and CDR2 as SYDVKM. The CDR3 is 18 amino acids. CDR3 in amino acids: CASSPRTSGTLAKNIQYF. CDR3 in DNA: TGTGCCAGCAGTCCCAGGACTAGCGGGACTCTAGCCAAAAACATTCAGTACTTC.

The gene calls are TRBV28 and TRBJ2-7; possibly TRBD1 for D (6 bases). The CDR3 is 13 residues long. CDR1 is MDHEN and CDR2 is SYDVKM in the germline V gene. V was trimmed by 8 bases and J by 2 bases, leaving 13 bases between them. This CDR3 is CASVVQGTYEQYF. As DNA, the CDR3 is TGTGCCAGCGTCGTACAGGGAACCTACGAGCAGTACTTC.

The CDR3 DNA reads as TGTGCCAGCAGGGAAACAGGGAATGGTGGCTATGGCTACACCTTC. Translation gives CASRETGNGGYGYTF. The rearrangement links TRBV2 to TRBJ1-2, with D possibly matching TRBD1 (6 bases). The CDR3 length is 15 residues. With 6 bases removed from V and 4 bases from J, the gap between germline ends came to 18 bases. Germline V lookup: CDR1 SNHLY, CDR2 FYNNEI.

This chain joins TRBV28 and TRBJ2-3; no clear D. The germline V gene encodes CDR1 MDHEN and CDR2 SYDVKM. Trimming pared 4 bases from V and 0 bases from J, leaving 14 bases between. The CDR3 has 16 residues. CDR3 in amino acids: CASSSPGLTSTDTQYF. CDR3 nucleotide sequence: TGTGCCAGCAGTTCCCCGGGTCTCACTAGCACAGATACGCAGTATTTT.

J is TRBJ1-2 and V is TRBV15; TRBD1 might be the D (5 bases). The V end was cut by 4 bases, the J end by 4 bases, with 10 bases between. The CDR3 has 13 residues. Per germline, CDR1 LNHNV and CDR2 YYDKDF (reference sequence). CDR3 DNA sequence: TGTGCCACCAGCAACCGGGGGTTCTATGGCTACACCTTC. This gives the protein CATSNRGFYGYTF.

The V gene is TRBV18, the J gene TRBJ2-1; maybe TRBD2 (5 bases). This CDR3 is 16 amino acids long. V dropped 0 bases and J dropped 0 bases, with 9 bases sitting between them. Germline V gene sequence: CDR1 KGHSH, CDR2 LQKENI. CDR3 in amino acids: CASSPPGSVSYNEQFF. CDR3 nucleotides: TGTGCCAGCTCACCACCGGGTAGCGTCTCCTACAATGAGCAGTTCTTC.